The 31 T cell receptor beta chains presented below share a single source sample, sequenced in a study of naive and memory T cell subsets. The beta constant-region primer was an equimolar mix of two oligonucleotides covering TRBC1 and TRBC2. MiXCR was run by TCRdb on the UMI-ligation and nested PCR reads, yielding one entry per CDR3 protein. The sample has 77,000 or so distinct CDR3 sequences; roughly 14% are singletons. Sequencing input: central memory CD4+ T cells from blood. Receptor source: a human donor in good health.

This clonotype was observed a handful of times. The rearrangement joins TRBV14 to TRBJ1-2; D not resolved. The germline CDR1 and CDR2 sequences are SGHDN and FVKESK. This CDR3 comprises 13 residues. V was shortened by 3 bases and J by 1 base, with 6 bases between the two germline ends. The CDR3 sequence: CASSQEINYGYTF. DNA of the CDR3: TGTGCCAGCAGCCAGGAGATTAACTATGGCTACACCTTC.

Many counts were recorded for this clonotype. The chain has TRBV7-8 and TRBJ1-5; no definite D call. Germline CDR1 reads SGHVS; CDR2 reads FQNEAQ. Between the trimmed V and J ends, which lost 1 base and 3 bases, there was a span of 13 bases. The CDR3 has 16 residues. For the CDR3, the DNA is TGTGCCAGCAGCTTAGAGGGATTATTTAACAATCAGCCCCAGCATTTT. It translates to CASSLEGLFNNQPQHF. The full variable domain, rest sourced from reference TRBV7-8 and TRBJ1-5, is GAGVSQSPRYKVAKRGQDVALRCDPISGHVSLFWYQQALGQGPEFLTYFQNEAQLDKSGLPSDRFFAERPEGSVSTLKIQRTQQEDSAVYLCASSLEGLFNNQPQHFGDGTRLSIL.

The chain joins TRBV4-1 to TRBJ1-1; 10 nucleotides align to TRBD1. Looked up from germline, CDR1 is MGHRA and CDR2 is YSYEKL. The ends lost 4 bases at V and 0 bases at J; junction bases unmatched: 5. The length of the CDR3 is 16 residues. The CDR3 DNA sequence: TGCGCCAGCAGCCCGGGACAGGGGACGTTGAACACTGAAGCTTTCTTT. It yields the protein CASSPGQGTLNTEAFF.

This clonotype has a handful of counts. The rearrangement joins TRBV2 to TRBJ1-2; D is possibly TRBD1 (6 bases). Germline V gene data show CDR1 as SNHLY and CDR2 as FYNNEI. The CDR3 consists of 13 residues. V dropped 3 bases and J dropped 6 bases, with 11 bases sitting between them. CDR3 region: CASSEGQFNGYTF. The CDR3 nucleotides read TGTGCCAGCAGTGAGGGACAATTCAATGGCTACACCTTC.

J is TRBJ2-2 and V is TRBV7-2; 9 nucleotides line up with TRBD1. The trim removed 6 bases at V and 8 bases at J, leaving 10 bases unmatched. The CDR3 consists of 15 residues. Germline-derived CDR1 and CDR2 are SGHTA and FQGNSA. The CDR3 reads CASRTGTGSRGELFF. For the CDR3, the DNA is TGTGCCAGCAGGACCGGGACAGGGTCTCGAGGGGAGCTGTTTTTT.

This clonotype was counted only a few times. The chain joins TRBV6-6 to TRBJ2-1; tentative D call: TRBD1 (5 bases). Per germline, CDR1 MNHNY and CDR2 SVGAGI (reference sequence). V was cut by 2 bases and J by 2 bases, with 10 bases left in between. This CDR3 region has 15 residues. CDR3 bases: TGTGCCAGCAGTTACGGGGCATCGGCCTACAATGAGCAGTTCTTC. Encoded protein: CASSYGASAYNEQFF.

A note on this clonotype: A much larger clone differs by one base, so this may be a read error. The chain is built from TRBV2 and TRBJ2-1, with 13 bases that match TRBD2. The CDR3 length is 14 residues. Germline lookup yields CDR1 SNHLY and CDR2 FYNNEI. The V gene end was trimmed by 6 bases and the J gene end by 8 bases; junction bases not matched to a gene: 4. Here the CDR3 DNA reads TGTGCCAGCAGGCCGGGACTAGCGGGATATGAGCAGTTCTTC. It specifies CASRPGLAGYEQFF.

This clonotype was counted between two and nine times. This chain uses TRBV28 with TRBJ2-3, with 8 positions matching TRBD2. Germline loops: CDR1 MDHEN, CDR2 SYDVKM. The CDR3 runs 14 residues. V trimming: 7 bases; J trimming: 1 base; junction bases outside the gene matches: 4. CDR3: CASKELAGTDTQYF. DNA of the CDR3: TGTGCCAGCAAGGAACTAGCGGGCACAGATACGCAGTATTTT. Combining the CDR3 with reference TRBV28 and TRBJ2-3 gives the whole variable domain DVKVTQSSRYLVKRTGEKVFLECVQDMDHENMFWYRQDPGLGLRLIYFSYDVKMKEKGDIPEGYSVSREKKERFSLILESASTNQTSMYLCASKELAGTDTQYFGPGTRLTVL.

The V gene is TRBV28, the J gene TRBJ2-2, with D uncertain. V lost 7 bases, J lost 5 bases, and 20 bases lay in between. CDR3 size: 16 residues. Germline V lookup: CDR1 MDHEN, CDR2 SYDVKM. CDR3 loop: CASTRWRALGTGELFF. CDR3 DNA: TGTGCCAGCACCCGGTGGAGAGCCTTGGGAACCGGGGAGCTGTTTTTT. Complete variable domain (other parts from reference TRBV28 and TRBJ2-2): DVKVTQSSRYLVKRTGEKVFLECVQDMDHENMFWYRQDPGLGLRLIYFSYDVKMKEKGDIPEGYSVSREKKERFSLILESASTNQTSMYLCASTRWRALGTGELFFGEGSRLTVL.

This clonotype has ten or more counts. V is TRBV24-1 and J is TRBJ2-7; D remains unclear. Germline-derived CDR1 and CDR2 are KGHDR and SFDVKD. This CDR3 contains 15 residues. Trimming pared 3 bases from V and 2 bases from J, leaving 13 bases between. DNA of the CDR3: TGTGCCACCAGTGATCGAAGGACCCCCACCTACGAGCAGTACTTC. Protein: CATSDRRTPTYEQYF.

V usage is TRBV18 and J usage is TRBJ2-1; D ambiguous. Germline V gene sequence: CDR1 KGHSH, CDR2 LQKENI. CDR3 size: 14 residues. V was clipped by 0 bases and J by 8 bases, with 11 bases between them. CDR3 amino acids: CASSPPGLRDEQFF. CDR3 sequence (DNA): TGTGCCAGCTCACCACCGGGCCTTAGGGATGAGCAGTTCTTC.

This clonotype was observed a few times. The V call is TRBV12-3 or TRBV12-4, the J call TRBJ2-5; 13 bases fit TRBD2. The CDR3 loop spans 16 amino acids. Trimming cost V 5 bases and J 10 bases; bases outside gene matches: 13. CDR3 in DNA: TGTGCCAGCAGTCCCGGGACTAGCGGGATGGGGGCGATCCAGTACTTC. This gives the protein CASSPGTSGMGAIQYF.

The sample holds many counts of this clonotype. The chain is built from TRBV6-6 and TRBJ2-7; TRBD2 agrees at 11 bases. CDR1 and CDR2 from the germline V gene are MNHNY and SVGAGI (reference sequence). The V segment lost 0 bases and the J segment 6 bases; nucleotides outside the gene matches: 7. This CDR3 region has 16 residues. CDR3 DNA: TGTGCCAGCAGTTACTCCATACTAGCGGGAGTCCGCGAGCAGTACTTC. It is translated as CASSYSILAGVREQYF.

This clonotype was counted between two and nine times. The rearrangement links TRBV5-5 to TRBJ2-5; D perhaps matches TRBD1 (6 bases). CDR3 size: 15 residues. Between the trimmed V and J ends, which lost 3 bases and 2 bases, there was a span of 14 bases. The germline V gene has CDR1 SGHKS and CDR2 YYEKEE (reference sequence). This chain's CDR3 is CASSSTGLSQETQYF. DNA for the CDR3: TGTGCCAGCAGCTCTACAGGGTTGTCGCAAGAGACCCAGTACTTC.

This clonotype was detected ten times or more. The chain carries TRBV6-2 or TRBV6-3 and TRBJ2-3; 7 bases match TRBD1. V dropped 4 bases and J dropped 3; count of bases not matched to a gene: 10. Germline V lookup: CDR1 MNHEY, CDR2 SVGEGT. The CDR3 covers 16 residues. The CDR3 DNA reads as TGTGCCAGCAGTTCCTACCGGGACAGTCCAACAGATACGCAGTATTTT. Residues: CASSSYRDSPTDTQYF.

This clonotype has more than one count but fewer than ten. The J gene is TRBJ1-6, the V gene TRBV7-9; the match to TRBD1 covers 7 bases. Germline CDR1 and CDR2: SEHNR and FQNEAQ (reference sequence). This CDR3 is 14 amino acids long. Trimming cost V 5 bases and J 10 bases; bases outside gene matches: 8. In DNA, the CDR3 is TGTGCCAGCAGCCCGAGACAGGGCGGGTCACCCCTCCACTTT. Residues: CASSPRQGGSPLHF.

The chain carries TRBV11-2 and TRBJ2-7; TRBD2 matches 10 bases. CDR3 size: 16 residues. Germline-derived CDR1 and CDR2 are SGHAT and FQNNGV. The V gene end was trimmed by 5 bases and the J gene end by 3 bases; junction bases not matched to a gene: 10. The chain's CDR3 is CASSPRLAGGYYEQYF. In nucleotides, the CDR3 is TGTGCCAGCAGCCCAAGACTAGCGGGCGGCTACTACGAGCAGTACTTC. The complete variable domain, with remaining parts taken from reference TRBV11-2 and TRBJ2-7, reads EAGVAQSPRYKIIEKRQSVAFWCNPISGHATLYWYQQILGQGPKLLIQFQNNGVVDDSQLPKDRFSAERLKGVDSTLKIQPAKLEDSAVYLCASSPRLAGGYYEQYFGPGTRLTVT.

There are many counts of this clonotype. This chain connects TRBV2 to TRBJ1-4; D is unclear. The V end lost 6 bases, the J end lost 0 bases, and 2 bases lay between the germline ends. The CDR3 runs to 12 residues. Germline lookup yields CDR1 SNHLY and CDR2 FYNNEI. CDR3 in DNA: TGTGCCAGCAGCCCAACTAATGAAAAACTGTTTTTT. Its translation is CASSPTNEKLFF.

V is TRBV27 and J is TRBJ1-5; 7 bases are a match to TRBD1. The CDR3 spans 15 residues. Germline values: CDR1 MNHEY, CDR2 SMNVEV (reference sequence). V trimming: 6 bases; J trimming: 2 bases; junction bases outside the gene matches: 7. The CDR3 sequence is CASSTGDLGNQPQHF. CDR3 DNA: TGTGCCAGCAGCACAGGGGATCTGGGCAATCAGCCCCAGCATTTT.

This clonotype came up a few times. J is TRBJ2-3 and V is TRBV6-4; 7 bases match TRBD1. V gave up 5 bases and J gave up 0 bases; unmatched junction bases: 5. Looked up from germline, CDR1 is MRHNA and CDR2 is SNTAGT. This CDR3 spans 15 amino acids. CDR3 residues: CASSPDRLSTDTQYF. Written as DNA, the CDR3 is TGTGCCAGCAGTCCGGACAGGCTTAGCACAGATACGCAGTATTTT.

This clonotype has a count of ten or more. This rearrangement joins TRBV20-1 to TRBJ2-5, with TRBD2 matching 9 bases. The junction had 1 base not matched to a gene; V was cut back by 2 bases and J by 3 bases. The CDR3 has 13 amino acids. The V gene's germline CDR1 is DFQATT and CDR2 SNEGSKA (reference sequence). CDR3: CSARLAGKETQYF. The CDR3 nucleotides read TGCAGTGCTAGACTAGCGGGAAAAGAGACCCAGTACTTC.

This chain joins TRBV29-1 and TRBJ2-1, with D perhaps matching TRBD2 (6 bases). The germline V and J ends were trimmed by 6 bases and 9 bases, with 24 bases remaining between them. The CDR3 consists of 15 residues. The V gene's germline CDR1 is SQVTM and CDR2 ANQGSEA. CDR3 amino acids: CSVAYNGRRVGEQFF. CDR3 coding DNA: TGCAGCGTCGCATACAACGGGAGAAGGGTCGGTGAGCAGTTCTTC.

In this sample, this clonotype is medium-sized. The CDR3 is CASSFAVSADTQYF. CDR3 sequence (DNA): TGTGCCAGCAGTTTCGCCGTCTCTGCGGATACGCAGTATTTT. The chain uses TRBV12-3 or TRBV12-4 and TRBJ2-3; D unresolved. V was shortened by 3 bases and J by 6 bases, with 13 bases between the two germline ends. The CDR3 covers 14 residues.

J is TRBJ2-3 and V is TRBV20-1; 10 positions agree with TRBD2. The length of the CDR3 is 15 residues. V shed 1 base and J 1 base; nucleotides not matched to a gene: 2. The germline V gene has CDR1 DFQATT and CDR2 SNEGSKA (reference sequence). The CDR3: CSARAGTSGTDTQYF. Written as DNA, the CDR3 is TGCAGTGCTAGAGCGGGGACTAGCGGCACAGATACGCAGTATTTT.

The CDR3 loop reads CASSQEVRNTDTQYF. CDR3 DNA: TGTGCCAGCAGCCAAGAAGTCAGAAACACAGATACGCAGTATTTT. The V and J genes are TRBV14 and TRBJ2-3; no definite D call. This CDR3 spans 15 amino acids. From germline, CDR1 is SGHDN and CDR2 FVKESK. Deletions cut 0 bases from V and 2 bases from J, with 9 bases between.

V and J are TRBV5-1 and TRBJ1-5, with 7 bases lining up with TRBD1. Germline V gene data show CDR1 as SGHRS and CDR2 as YFSETQ. The CDR3 spans 14 residues. V trimming: 3 bases; J trimming: 5 bases; junction bases outside the gene matches: 5. Here the CDR3 reads CASSWQGGDQPQHF. CDR3 nucleotide sequence: TGCGCCAGCAGCTGGCAGGGGGGGGATCAGCCCCAGCATTTT.

This clonotype showed up just a few times. The V and J genes are TRBV24-1 and TRBJ1-1; TRBD1 matches at 10 bases. This CDR3 is 14 amino acids long. Losses at the gene ends were 7 bases for V and 1 base for J; bases not matched to a gene: 2. CDR1 and CDR2 (germline): KGHDR, SFDVKD. CDR3 protein: CATRGDRGNTEAFF. Written as DNA, the CDR3 is TGTGCCACCAGGGGGGACAGGGGGAACACTGAAGCTTTCTTT.

J is TRBJ2-2 and V is TRBV15; 11 bases map to TRBD2. Germline V gene sequence: CDR1 LNHNV, CDR2 YYDKDF (reference sequence). Trimming took 4 bases from V and 5 from J; bases not matched to a gene: 3. This CDR3 has 15 amino acids. As DNA, the CDR3 is TGTGCCACCAGCATGCGGACTAGCGGGACCGGGGAGCTGTTTTTT. The encoded protein is CATSMRTSGTGELFF.

This clonotype was recorded many times. V usage is TRBV4-1 and J usage is TRBJ2-7; D is uncertain. This CDR3 contains 12 residues. CDR1 MGHRA and CDR2 YSYEKL come from the germline V gene. Trimming removed 0 bases from V and 7 bases from J, with 7 bases in between. The CDR3 region is CASSQESGEQYF. The CDR3 region has the DNA TGCGCCAGCAGCCAAGAATCCGGAGAGCAGTACTTC.

This clonotype was picked up many times. The genes are TRBV6-5 and TRBJ2-7; TRBD1 matches 8 bases. Germline V gene lookup returns CDR1 MNHEY and CDR2 SVGAGI. Germline trimming cut 5 bases from V and 9 bases from J; bases unmatched to any gene: 6. The CDR3 consists of 12 residues. The CDR3 is CASSPGQGRQYF. The CDR3 DNA reads as TGTGCCAGCAGTCCCGGACAGGGAAGGCAGTACTTC.

This clonotype showed up just a few times. The chain employs TRBV25-1 and TRBJ1-6; TRBD1 agrees at 9 bases. Germline loops: CDR1 MGHDK, CDR2 SYGVNS. The V and J ends lost 5 bases and 7 bases, in that order; junction bases with no gene match: 3. This CDR3 spans 14 amino acids. The CDR3 reads CASSNRGRNSPLHF. CDR3 nucleotide sequence: TGTGCCAGCAGTAACAGGGGGCGAAATTCACCCCTCCACTTT.